This TCR beta chain was observed in a study of technical replicates of blood from a handful of donors. Assay: immunoSEQ multiplex PCR; the TCRdb copy retains only in-frame clones and omits some. The profile covers 9,500 to 15,000 clones, with approximately 93% appearing a single time and about 8.9% taken by the ten largest. Germline V gene data show CDR1 as MGHDK and CDR2 as SYGVNS. With V trimmed by 6 bases and J by 5 bases, 11 bases remained unmatched. CDR3 length: 16 amino acids. The clonotype comes from a human donor in good health. This sequence joins TRBV25-1 and TRBJ2-7, with 12 bases aligning to TRBD1. Sequenced sample: PBMCs. The CDR3 DNA reads TGTGCCAGCAGGGCAAATTCGGGACAGGGGGCCCACGAGCAGTACTTC. Translated, it gives CASRANSGQGAHEQYF.